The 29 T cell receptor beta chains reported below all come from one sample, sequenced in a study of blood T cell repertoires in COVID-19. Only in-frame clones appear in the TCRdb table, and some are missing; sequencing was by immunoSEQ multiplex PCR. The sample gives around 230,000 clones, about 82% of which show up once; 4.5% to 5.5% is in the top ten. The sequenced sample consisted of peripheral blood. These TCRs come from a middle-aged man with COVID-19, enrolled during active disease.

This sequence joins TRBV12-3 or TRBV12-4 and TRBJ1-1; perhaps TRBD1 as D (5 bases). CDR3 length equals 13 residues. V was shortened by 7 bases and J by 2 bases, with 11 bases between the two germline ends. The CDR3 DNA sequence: TGTGCCAGCAAGGAACAGGTTAACACTGAAGCTTTCTTT. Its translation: CASKEQVNTEAFF.

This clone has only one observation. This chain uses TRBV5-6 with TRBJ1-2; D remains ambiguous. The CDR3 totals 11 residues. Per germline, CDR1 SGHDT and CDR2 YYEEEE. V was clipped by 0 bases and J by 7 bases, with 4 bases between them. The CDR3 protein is CASSLGAGYTF. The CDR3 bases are TGTGCCAGCAGCTTGGGGGCTGGCTACACCTTC.

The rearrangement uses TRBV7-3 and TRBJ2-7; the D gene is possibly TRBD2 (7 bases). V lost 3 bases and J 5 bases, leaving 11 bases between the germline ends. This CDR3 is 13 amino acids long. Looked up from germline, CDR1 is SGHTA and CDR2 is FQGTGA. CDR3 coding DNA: TGTGCCAGCAGCTTGGGCGGGGGCGACGAGCAGTACTTC. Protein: CASSLGGGDEQYF. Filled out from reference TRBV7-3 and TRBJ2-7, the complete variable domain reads GAGVSQTPSNKVTEKGKYVELRCDPISGHTALYWYRQSLGQGPEFLIYFQGTGAADDSGLPNDRFFAVRPEGSVSTLKIQRTERGDSAVYLCASSLGGGDEQYFGPGTRLTVT.

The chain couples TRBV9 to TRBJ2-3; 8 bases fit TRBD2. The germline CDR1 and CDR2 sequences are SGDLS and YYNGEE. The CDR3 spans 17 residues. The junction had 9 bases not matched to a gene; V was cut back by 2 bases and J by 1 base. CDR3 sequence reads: CASSVSIAGHRTDTQYF. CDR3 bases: TGTGCCAGCAGCGTCTCAATAGCGGGGCACCGCACAGATACGCAGTATTTT.

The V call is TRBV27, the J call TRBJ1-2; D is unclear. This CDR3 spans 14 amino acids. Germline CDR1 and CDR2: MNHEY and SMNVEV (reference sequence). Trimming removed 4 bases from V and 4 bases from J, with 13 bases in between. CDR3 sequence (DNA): TGTGCCAGCAGTTACAGTACAGCAACCTATGGCTACACCTTC. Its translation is CASSYSTATYGYTF.

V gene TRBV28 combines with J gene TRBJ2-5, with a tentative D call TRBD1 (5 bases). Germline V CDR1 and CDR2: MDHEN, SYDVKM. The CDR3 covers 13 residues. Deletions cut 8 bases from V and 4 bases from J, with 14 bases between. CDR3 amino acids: CASSKPGLETQYF. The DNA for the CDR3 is TGTGCCAGCTCTAAGCCAGGGCTAGAGACCCAGTACTTC.

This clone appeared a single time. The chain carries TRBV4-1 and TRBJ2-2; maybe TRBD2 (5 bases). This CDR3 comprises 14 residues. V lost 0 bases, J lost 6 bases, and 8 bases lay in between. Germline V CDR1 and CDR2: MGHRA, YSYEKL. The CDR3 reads CASSQDGVPGELFF. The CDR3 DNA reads TGCGCCAGCAGCCAAGACGGGGTCCCCGGGGAGCTGTTTTTT.

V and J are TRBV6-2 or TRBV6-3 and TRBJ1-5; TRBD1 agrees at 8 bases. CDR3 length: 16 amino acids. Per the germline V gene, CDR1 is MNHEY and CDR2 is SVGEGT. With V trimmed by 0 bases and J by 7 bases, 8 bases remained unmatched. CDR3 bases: TGTGCCAGCAGTTACTCCAGCGGACAGGGTGGACAGCCCCAGCATTTT. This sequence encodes CASSYSSGQGGQPQHF.

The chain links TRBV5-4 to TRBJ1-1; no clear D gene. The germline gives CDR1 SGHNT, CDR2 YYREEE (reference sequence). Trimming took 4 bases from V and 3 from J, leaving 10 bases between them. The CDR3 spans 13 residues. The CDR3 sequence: CASSHRSDTEAFF. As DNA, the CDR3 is TGTGCCAGCAGCCACCGATCGGACACTGAAGCTTTCTTT.

DNA for the CDR3: TGTGCCATCAGTGGCGGGGGTGGGGAGACCCAGTACTTC. It codes for CAISGGGGETQYF. This chain joins TRBV10-3 and TRBJ2-5; 7 bases are a match to TRBD2. There are 13 residues in the CDR3. Germline CDR1 and CDR2: ENHRY and SYGVKD. With V trimmed by 4 bases and J by 5 bases, 4 bases remained unmatched.

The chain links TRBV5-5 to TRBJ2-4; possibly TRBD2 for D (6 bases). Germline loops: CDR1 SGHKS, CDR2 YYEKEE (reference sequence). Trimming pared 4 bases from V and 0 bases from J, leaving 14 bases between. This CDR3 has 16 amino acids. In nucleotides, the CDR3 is TGTGCCAGCAGCCCGGGGACGGGAGTAGCCAAAAACATTCAGTACTTC. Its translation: CASSPGTGVAKNIQYF.

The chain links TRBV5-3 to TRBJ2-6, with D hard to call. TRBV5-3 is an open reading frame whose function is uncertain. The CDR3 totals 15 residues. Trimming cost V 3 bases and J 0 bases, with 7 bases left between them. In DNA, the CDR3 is TGTGCCAGAAGCTGCAAACACTCTGGGGCCAACGTCCTGACTTTC. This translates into CARSCKHSGANVLTF.

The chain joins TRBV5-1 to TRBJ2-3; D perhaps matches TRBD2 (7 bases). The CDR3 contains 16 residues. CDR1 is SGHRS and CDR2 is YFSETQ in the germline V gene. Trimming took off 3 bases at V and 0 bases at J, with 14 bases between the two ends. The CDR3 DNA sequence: TGCGCCAGCAGCTCCGCAGGGAGGGGGAGCACAGATACGCAGTATTTT. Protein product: CASSSAGRGSTDTQYF.

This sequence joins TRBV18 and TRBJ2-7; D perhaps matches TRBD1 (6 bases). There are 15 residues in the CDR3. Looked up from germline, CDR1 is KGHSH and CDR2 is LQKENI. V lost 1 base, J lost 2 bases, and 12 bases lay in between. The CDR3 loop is CASSPRRQATYEQYF. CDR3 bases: TGTGCCAGCTCACCACGCCGACAGGCGACCTACGAGCAGTACTTC.

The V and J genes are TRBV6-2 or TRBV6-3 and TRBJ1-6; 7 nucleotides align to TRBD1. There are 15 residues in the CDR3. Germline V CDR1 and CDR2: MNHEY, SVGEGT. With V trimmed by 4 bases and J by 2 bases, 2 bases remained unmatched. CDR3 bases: TGTGCCAGCAGTTCGACAGGGACCTATAATTCACCCCTCCACTTT. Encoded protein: CASSSTGTYNSPLHF.

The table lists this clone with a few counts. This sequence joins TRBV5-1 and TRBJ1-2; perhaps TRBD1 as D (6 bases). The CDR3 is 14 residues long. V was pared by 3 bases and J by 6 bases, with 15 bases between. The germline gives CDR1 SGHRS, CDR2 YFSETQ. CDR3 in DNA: TGCGCCAGCAGCTCAGAACAGGGTAGGGATGGCTACACCTTC. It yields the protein CASSSEQGRDGYTF.

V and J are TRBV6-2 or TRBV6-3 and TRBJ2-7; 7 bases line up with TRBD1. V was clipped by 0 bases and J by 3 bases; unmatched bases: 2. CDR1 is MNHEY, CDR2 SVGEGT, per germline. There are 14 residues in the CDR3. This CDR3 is CASSYSNRGYEQYF. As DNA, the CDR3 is TGTGCCAGCAGTTACTCAAACAGGGGCTACGAGCAGTACTTC.

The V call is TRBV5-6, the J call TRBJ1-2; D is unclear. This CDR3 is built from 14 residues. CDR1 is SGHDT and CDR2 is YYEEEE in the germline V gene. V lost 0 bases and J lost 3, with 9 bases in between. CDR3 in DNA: TGTGCCAGCAGCTTGGTGGTGCAGGACTATGGCTACACCTTC. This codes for CASSLVVQDYGYTF.

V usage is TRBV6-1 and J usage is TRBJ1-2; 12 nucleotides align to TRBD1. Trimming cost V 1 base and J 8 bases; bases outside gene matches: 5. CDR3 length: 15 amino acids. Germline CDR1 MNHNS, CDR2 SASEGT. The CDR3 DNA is TGTGCCAGCAGTGAAGGGGGACAGGGGGCGGGAGGCTACACCTTC. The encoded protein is CASSEGGQGAGGYTF.

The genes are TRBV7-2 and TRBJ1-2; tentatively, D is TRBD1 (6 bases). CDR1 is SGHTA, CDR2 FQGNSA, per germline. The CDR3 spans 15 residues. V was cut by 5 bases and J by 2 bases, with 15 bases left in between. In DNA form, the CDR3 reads TGTGCCAGCAGCCCCGGACAGCCTTCCAACTATGGCTACACCTTC. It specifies CASSPGQPSNYGYTF.

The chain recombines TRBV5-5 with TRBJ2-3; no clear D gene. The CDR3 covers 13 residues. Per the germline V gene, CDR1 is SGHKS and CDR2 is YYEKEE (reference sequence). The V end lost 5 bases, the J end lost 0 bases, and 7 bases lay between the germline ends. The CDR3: CASSFSSTDTQYF. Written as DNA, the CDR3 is TGTGCCAGCAGTTTTTCTAGCACAGATACGCAGTATTTT.

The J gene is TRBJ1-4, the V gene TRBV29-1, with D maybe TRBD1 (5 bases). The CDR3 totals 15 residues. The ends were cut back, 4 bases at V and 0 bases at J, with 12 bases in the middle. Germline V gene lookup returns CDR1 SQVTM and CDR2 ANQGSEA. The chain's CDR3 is CSVGLGTATNEKLFF. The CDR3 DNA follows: TGCAGCGTTGGATTAGGGACTGCAACTAATGAAAAACTGTTTTTT.

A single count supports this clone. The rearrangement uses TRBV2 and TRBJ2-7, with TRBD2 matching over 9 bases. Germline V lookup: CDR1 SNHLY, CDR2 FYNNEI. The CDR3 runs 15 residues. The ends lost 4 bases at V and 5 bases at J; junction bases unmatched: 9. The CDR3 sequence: CASSGNSGGFDEQYF. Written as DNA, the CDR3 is TGTGCCAGCAGTGGGAATAGCGGGGGTTTCGACGAGCAGTACTTC.

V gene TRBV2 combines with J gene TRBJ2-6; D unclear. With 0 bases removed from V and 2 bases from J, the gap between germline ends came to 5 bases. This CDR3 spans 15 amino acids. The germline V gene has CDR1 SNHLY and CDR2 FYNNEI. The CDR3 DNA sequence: TGTGCCAGCAGTGAAGCTAGAGCTGGGGCCAACGTCCTGACTTTC. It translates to CASSEARAGANVLTF.

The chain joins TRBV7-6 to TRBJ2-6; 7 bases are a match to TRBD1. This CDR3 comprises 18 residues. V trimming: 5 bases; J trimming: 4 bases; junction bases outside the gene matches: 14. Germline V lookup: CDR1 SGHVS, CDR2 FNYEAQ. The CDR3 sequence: CASSVDRDLHPGANVLTF. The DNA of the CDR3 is TGTGCCAGCAGCGTTGACAGGGACCTTCATCCCGGGGCCAACGTCCTGACTTTC.

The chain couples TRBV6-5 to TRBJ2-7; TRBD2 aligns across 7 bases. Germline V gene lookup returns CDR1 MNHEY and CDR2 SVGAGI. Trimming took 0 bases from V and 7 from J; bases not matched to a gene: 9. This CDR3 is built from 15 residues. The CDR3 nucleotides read TGTGCCAGCAGTTACTCCTCAGGCGGGGGAAGTGAGCAGTACTTC. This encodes CASSYSSGGGSEQYF.

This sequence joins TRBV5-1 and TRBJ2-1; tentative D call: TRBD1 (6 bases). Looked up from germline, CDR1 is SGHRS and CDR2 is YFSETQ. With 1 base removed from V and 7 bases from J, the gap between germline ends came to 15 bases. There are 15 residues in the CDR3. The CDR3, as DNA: TGCGCCAGCAGCTTGTGGGAATTACAGGGTAATGAGCAGTTCTTC. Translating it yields CASSLWELQGNEQFF. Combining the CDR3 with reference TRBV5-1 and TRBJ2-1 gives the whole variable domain KAGVTQTPRYLIKTRGQQVTLSCSPISGHRSVSWYQQTPGQGLQFLFEYFSETQRNKGNFPGRFSGRQFSNSRSEMNVSTLELGDSALYLCASSLWELQGNEQFFGPGTRLTVL.

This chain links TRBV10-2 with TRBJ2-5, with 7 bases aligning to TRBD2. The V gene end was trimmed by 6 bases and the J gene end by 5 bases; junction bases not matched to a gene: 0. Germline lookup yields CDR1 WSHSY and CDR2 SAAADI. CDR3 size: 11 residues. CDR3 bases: TGCGCCAGCAGAGCGGGGGAGACCCAGTACTTC. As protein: CASRAGETQYF.

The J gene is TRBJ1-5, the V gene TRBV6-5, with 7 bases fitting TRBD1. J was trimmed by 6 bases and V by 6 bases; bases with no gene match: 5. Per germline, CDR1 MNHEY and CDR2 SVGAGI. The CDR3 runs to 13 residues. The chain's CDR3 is CASSDRDLQPQHF. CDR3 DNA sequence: TGTGCCAGCAGCGACAGGGATCTTCAGCCCCAGCATTTT.